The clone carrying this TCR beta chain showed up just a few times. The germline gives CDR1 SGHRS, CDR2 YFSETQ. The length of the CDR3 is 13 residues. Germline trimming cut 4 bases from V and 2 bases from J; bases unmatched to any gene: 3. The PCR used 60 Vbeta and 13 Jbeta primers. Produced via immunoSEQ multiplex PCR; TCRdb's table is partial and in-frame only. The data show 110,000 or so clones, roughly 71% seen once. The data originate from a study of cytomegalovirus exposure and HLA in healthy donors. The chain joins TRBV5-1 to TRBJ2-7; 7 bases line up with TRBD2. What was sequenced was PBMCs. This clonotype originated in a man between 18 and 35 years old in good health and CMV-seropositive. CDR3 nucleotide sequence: TGCGCCAGCAGCCCGGGACTAACCTACGAGCAGTACTTC. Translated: CASSPGLTYEQYF.